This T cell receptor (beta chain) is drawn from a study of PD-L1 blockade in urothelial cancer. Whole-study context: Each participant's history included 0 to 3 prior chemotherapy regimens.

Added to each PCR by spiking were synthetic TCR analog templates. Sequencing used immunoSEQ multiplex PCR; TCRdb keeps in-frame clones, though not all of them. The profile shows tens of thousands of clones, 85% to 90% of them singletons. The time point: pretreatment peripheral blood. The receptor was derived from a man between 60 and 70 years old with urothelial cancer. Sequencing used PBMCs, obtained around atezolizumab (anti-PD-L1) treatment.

The DNA for the CDR3 is TGTGCCAGCTCACCGCCCCAGGGGAAGGACTATGGCTACACCTTC. Translated, it gives CASSPPQGKDYGYTF. The rearrangement uses TRBV18 and TRBJ1-2; tentatively, D is TRBD1 (6 bases). This CDR3 spans 15 amino acids. Germline loops: CDR1 KGHSH, CDR2 LQKENI. V lost 3 bases and J 3 bases, leaving 14 bases between the germline ends.